A selection of T cell receptor beta chains follows, all from one sample in a study of T cell repertoires in cytomegalovirus infection. Via MiXCR, TCRdb re-called the reads, giving one row per CDR3 protein. The repertoire holds approximately 500,000 distinct CDR3 sequences, with approximately 16% as singletons. The sequencing input was CD8+ T cells from PBMCs. The source of these receptors is a human donor in good health (CMV status not recorded). Some clones in this sample may be carry-over from other donors' samples. CDR3s include the opening cysteine and the closing phenylalanine or tryptophan. Each record gives: J gene, clone size, D gene, V gene, CDR3 DNA, CDR3 protein. D genes are given only for firm matches. The size of a clone is reported for some rows only, either as once, few or many, or as a class for expanded clones.

TRBJ2-7 few TRBD1 TRBV15 TGTGCCACCAGCGTACCGGGACAGGGGATTTTGGACTACGAGCAGTACTTC CATSVPGQGILDYEQYF
TRBJ1-1 many - TRBV7-3 TGTGCCAGCAGCTTAGAGGGGGAGGGTGCGAACACTGAAGCTTTCTTT CASSLEGEGANTEAFF
TRBJ1-2 many - TRBV7-8 TGTGCCAGCACCTCTAGAGGGCAGGGTGCTGGCTACACCTTC CASTSRGQGAGYTF
TRBJ2-7 - - TRBV28 TGTGCCAGCAGTTTATGCGGGGCCCCTTCCTACGAGCAGTACTTC CASSLCGAPSYEQYF
TRBJ1-1 many TRBD1 TRBV19 TGTGCCAGTAGGGACAGGGAGGGCGACACTGAAGCTTTCTTT CASRDREGDTEAFF
TRBJ2-7 few TRBD2 TRBV25-1 TGTGCCAGCAGAAGTGGGGGGATAGCGGGAATCTACGAGCAGTACTTC CASRSGGIAGIYEQYF
TRBJ2-2 few - TRBV24-1 TGTGCCACCAGTGAAGACCGGTTCACCGGGGAGCTGTTTTTT CATSEDRFTGELFF
TRBJ2-3 many - TRBV7-2 TGTGCCAGCAGCTTAACGGCTCGAATCGGCACAGATACGCAGTATTTT CASSLTARIGTDTQYF
TRBJ2-7 many - TRBV29-1 TGCAGCGTTGAAGGTGCCTCCTACGAGCAGTACTTC CSVEGASYEQYF
TRBJ1-1 few - TRBV27 TGTGCCAGCAGTCCTCAGTGGGGCAAACGCAGCACTGAAGCTTTCTTT CASSPQWGKRSTEAFF
TRBJ2-7 - - TRBV27 TGTGCCAGCACCTGGGGGACTGGGCCCTACGAGCAGTACTTC CASTWGTGPYEQYF
TRBJ1-1 - - TRBV6-2/TRBV6-3 TGTGCCAGCAGTTACCCACCGACAGTGGTCACTGAAGCTTTCTTT CASSYPPTVVTEAFF
TRBJ1-1 many - TRBV27 TGTGCCAGCAGTCCACACAGGGAGGGCGGGTTAATGAACACTGAAGCTTTCTTT CASSPHREGGLMNTEAFF
TRBJ2-5 many TRBD2 TRBV11-2 TGTGCCAGCAGCTTAGATGGACTAGCGGGGCAAGAGACCCAGTACTTC CASSLDGLAGQETQYF
TRBJ2-6 many TRBD2 TRBV7-2 TGTGCCAGCAGGTCTAGCGGGGGCCCCTCTGGGGCCAACGTCCTGACTTTC CASRSSGGPSGANVLTF
TRBJ2-6 many TRBD1 TRBV7-9 TGTGCCAGCAGCTCCGGGACAGGGGGCCACTCTGGGGCCAACGTCCTGACTTTC CASSSGTGGHSGANVLTF
TRBJ1-1 - - TRBV27 TGTGCCAGCAGTTGGGGTATCACTAACGGTGAAGCTTTCTTT CASSWGITNGEAFF
TRBJ2-1 few TRBD2 TRBV27 TGTGCCAGCAGCTTAACCGGACTAGCGGCATCCAATGAGCAGTTCTTC CASSLTGLAASNEQFF
TRBJ2-7 few TRBD1 TRBV27 TGTGCCAGCAGTTCACAGGGGCCTCTCTCCTACGAGCAGTACTTC CASSSQGPLSYEQYF
TRBJ2-2 - TRBD2 TRBV7-9 TGTGCCGACCCCGGGACTAGCGGGAACCCCGGGGAGCTGTTTTTT CADPGTSGNPGELFF
TRBJ2-1 - TRBD2 TRBV2 TGTGCCAGCAGTGCCGGGGGGGAGACCTACAATGAGCAGTTCTTC CASSAGGETYNEQFF
TRBJ2-5 - TRBD1 TRBV10-3 TGTGCCATCAGTGAGTCGGGGGACAGGGAAGAGACCCAGTACTTC CAISESGDREETQYF
TRBJ1-5 - - TRBV19 TGTGCCAGTAGGGGCAGTGGTAGCAATCAGCCCCAGCATTTT CASRGSGSNQPQHF
TRBJ1-5 many - TRBV19 TGTGCCAGTACATACAGACTTAGTGGCAATCAGCCCCAGCATTTT CASTYRLSGNQPQHF
TRBJ2-1 few TRBD1 TRBV20-1 TGCAGTGCTAGAGATCCCAGACAGGGACGCAAGGAGCAGTTCTTC CSARDPRQGRKEQFF
TRBJ2-1 - TRBD1 TRBV9 TGTGCCAGCAGCGTATATGGGACAGGGAAGGGACACAATGAGCAGTTCTTC CASSVYGTGKGHNEQFF
TRBJ2-5 - - TRBV28 TGTGCCAGCAGTTTTTGGGGGAGAGAGGAAGAGACCCAGTACTTC CASSFWGREEETQYF
TRBJ2-7 many TRBD2 TRBV7-9 TGTGCCAGCAGCCCCGTGTCGGGGGGACTAGCGAGAAACGAGCAGTACTTC CASSPVSGGLARNEQYF
TRBJ2-5 many TRBD2 TRBV7-2 TGTGCCAGCAGCTTAGTCGGGACTAGCGGGGGGGCGGGAGAGACCCAGTACTTC CASSLVGTSGGAGETQYF
TRBJ2-2 few - TRBV4-2 TGTGCCAGCAGCCAAGTCGCGGTAGCGCGCACCGGGGAGCTGTTTTTT CASSQVAVARTGELFF
TRBJ1-2 many TRBD1 TRBV11-1 TGTGCCAGCAGCTTAGCCCGGGACAGCTACTATGGCTACACCTTC CASSLARDSYYGYTF
TRBJ2-5 many TRBD2 TRBV6-2/TRBV6-3 TGTGCCAGCAGTCCCCTGGGGACTAGCGGGCTCCAAGAGACCCAGTACTTC CASSPLGTSGLQETQYF
TRBJ2-1 - TRBD1 TRBV28 TGTGCCAGCAGTTCACGACAGGGGAAGACCTACAATGAGCAGTTCTTC CASSSRQGKTYNEQFF
TRBJ2-3 many TRBD2 TRBV24-1 TGTGCCACCAGTGACCTAACCACTAGCGGCCTTAGCACAGATACGCAGTATTTT CATSDLTTSGLSTDTQYF
TRBJ2-3 many - TRBV27 TGTGCCAGCAGCCCGGGCGATACGCAGTATTTT CASSPGDTQYF
TRBJ1-5 - TRBD1 TRBV15 TGTGCCACCAGCCTGGACAGGGGGAATCAGCCCCAGCATTTT CATSLDRGNQPQHF
TRBJ2-3 many TRBD2 TRBV12-3/TRBV12-4 TGTGCCAGCAGTCCAACTAGCGATACAGATACGCAGTATTTT CASSPTSDTDTQYF
TRBJ2-7 - - TRBV12-5 TGTGCTAGTGGAGCCGGACGAGGGCTGGTGTACGAGCAGTACTTC CASGAGRGLVYEQYF
TRBJ1-2 few TRBD1 TRBV19 TGTGCCAGTAGTATAGCGATTGTAAAGGGACAGCTCGATGGCTACACCTTC CASSIAIVKGQLDGYTF
TRBJ1-1 - - TRBV4-1 TGCGCCAGCAGCCAAGAGAGGCTCTTAAACACTGAAGCTTTCTTT CASSQERLLNTEAFF
TRBJ2-3 - TRBD2 TRBV6-8 TGTGCCAGCAGTTACCCCTACATGGTAGCGGGGGAGCCCACAGATACGCAGTATTTT CASSYPYMVAGEPTDTQYF
TRBJ2-7 many - TRBV2 TGTGCCAGCAGCGGGGGACGTTTACCCTACGAGCAGTACTTC CASSGGRLPYEQYF